The T cell receptor beta chain under discussion was sequenced for a study of blood T cell repertoires in COVID-19 (dated by TCRdb to about 2020). Regarding the study in general: Collaborator samples came from the United States, Italy and Spain and covered acute and convalescent phases of COVID-19. Samples were obtained from the ongoing ImmuneRACE study (first 160 participants) and from 1,254 subjects provided by 6 global collaborators. Deeply sampled blood TCRbeta repertoires from subjects exposed to, actively infected with, or recovered from COVID-19 were included in the dataset. Sample metadata almost always included a de-identified subject ID, COVID-19 status, age in years and sex. Where available, HLA class I and class II types were obtained from metadata supplied by the sample provider rather than from assay-based typing. The repertoires were made available in a free public database intended to serve as a resource for research on the immune response to SARS-CoV-2. The material from the prospective study consisted of cDNA or gDNA derived from T cells, B-cell-depleted T cells, or PBMCs.

Results and caveats for the whole study, not just this receptor: Clinical and demographic metadata were provided uncurated, with the amount varying by source and participant.

CDR1 and CDR2 are drawn from the germline V gene: SGHRS, YFSETQ. Trimming removed 1 base from V and 3 bases from J, leaving 7 bases between the germline ends. Measured from the cysteine to the phenylalanine, the CDR3 is 14 residues long. The only DNA kept is the CDR3, 42 bases in frame from the first base. In the prospective study, participants were about 18 to 95 years old, resided in about two dozen geographic areas of the United States, and were enrolled through a virtual design. In the prospective study, cohorts were assigned on the basis of participant-reported clinical history obtained from a screening survey and a study questionnaire. For ImmuneRACE Cohort 3, a participant was defined as recovered based on two consecutive negative NP/OP PCR tests, clearance by a healthcare professional, or resolution of symptoms. Mobile phlebotomists in the prospective study collected whole blood, serum and a nasopharyngeal or oropharyngeal swab from every participant. Prospective study participants could optionally give additional blood draws and questionnaires over a roughly 2-month period. Prospective study blood samples were shipped either frozen or at room temperature before DNA extraction.

TCRbeta CDR3 regions were amplified from genomic DNA using the immunoSEQ Assay, a bias-controlled multiplex PCR. The paper's data handling went like this. Nucleated cell counts per sample were estimated from amplification of reference gene primers within the assay. To quantify the absolute abundance of each unique TCRbeta CDR3 rearrangement, sequence reads were collapsed and filtered. For each sample, productive Simpson clonality was calculated as the square root of Simpson's diversity index across productive rearrangements. The table was pulled from immuneACCESS by TCRdb, which kept in-frame rearrangements only. Such tables lose some clones; where checked, under half of the loss comes from unresolved V genes, and the rest has no known cause. V and J calls and clone size are copied from that table; D and trimming were computed from the DNA. The sample yields a few hundred thousand clones; more than 80% were counted once. 0.9% to 1.1% of the sample is held by the ten biggest clonotypes.

On this clone itself: Which antigen it targets is not known. Base qualities are not recorded, but no much larger clone differs from it by a single base.

The sequence links TRBV5-1 to TRBJ2-2; the D gene is not confidently resolved. Sample: PBMCs or T cells enriched from blood (not recorded which). The clonotype was recovered from a man aged 18 to 30 who had recovered from COVID-19. The sequenced DNA: TGCGCCAGCAGCTTGAACACCTACACCGGGGAGCTGTTTTTT. Translated, it gives CASSLNTYTGELFF.